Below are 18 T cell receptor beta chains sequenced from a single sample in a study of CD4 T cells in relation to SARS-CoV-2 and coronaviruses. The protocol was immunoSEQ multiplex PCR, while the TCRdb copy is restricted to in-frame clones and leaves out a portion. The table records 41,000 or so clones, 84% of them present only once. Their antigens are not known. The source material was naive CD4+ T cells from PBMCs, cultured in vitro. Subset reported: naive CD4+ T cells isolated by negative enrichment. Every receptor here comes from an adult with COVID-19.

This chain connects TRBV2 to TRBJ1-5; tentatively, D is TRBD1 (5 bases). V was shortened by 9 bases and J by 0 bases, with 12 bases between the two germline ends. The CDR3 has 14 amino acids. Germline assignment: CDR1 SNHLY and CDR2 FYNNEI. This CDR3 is CASSQGYSNQPQHF. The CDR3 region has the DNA TGTGCCAGTAGCCAGGGTTATAGCAATCAGCCCCAGCATTTT.

Written as DNA, the CDR3 is TGTGCCAGCAGTTATGGCCGCAAGAACACTGAAGCTTTCTTT. This translates into CASSYGRKNTEAFF. The rearrangement uses TRBV6-6 and TRBJ1-1; D gene unclear. V gave up 3 bases and J gave up 1 base, with 9 bases separating them. The CDR3 runs 14 residues. CDR1 MNHNY and CDR2 SVGAGI come from the germline V gene (reference sequence).

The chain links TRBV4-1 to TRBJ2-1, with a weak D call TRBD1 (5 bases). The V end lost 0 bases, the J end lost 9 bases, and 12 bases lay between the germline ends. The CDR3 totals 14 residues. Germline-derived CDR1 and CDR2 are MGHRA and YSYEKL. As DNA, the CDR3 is TGCGCCAGCAGCCAAGATCGAGGTAGGGGTGAGCAGTTCTTC. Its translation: CASSQDRGRGEQFF.

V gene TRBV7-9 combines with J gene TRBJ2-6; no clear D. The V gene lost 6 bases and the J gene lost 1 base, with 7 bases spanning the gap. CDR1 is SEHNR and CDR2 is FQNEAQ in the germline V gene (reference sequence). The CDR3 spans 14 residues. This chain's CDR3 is CASSLTSGANVLTF. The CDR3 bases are TGTGCCAGCAGTCTAACTTCTGGGGCCAACGTCCTGACTTTC.

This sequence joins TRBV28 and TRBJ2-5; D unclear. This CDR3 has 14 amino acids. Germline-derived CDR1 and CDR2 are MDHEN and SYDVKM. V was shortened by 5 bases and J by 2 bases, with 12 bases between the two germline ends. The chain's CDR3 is CASSGVLVQETQYF. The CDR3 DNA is TGTGCCAGCAGTGGGGTCCTAGTACAAGAGACCCAGTACTTC.

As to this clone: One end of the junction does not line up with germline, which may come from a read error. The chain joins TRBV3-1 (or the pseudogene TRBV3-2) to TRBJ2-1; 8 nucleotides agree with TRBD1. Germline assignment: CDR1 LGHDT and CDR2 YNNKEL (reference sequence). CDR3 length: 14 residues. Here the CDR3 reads CASSKDRGRAGQFF. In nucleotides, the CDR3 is TGTGCCAGCAGCAAAGACAGGGGACGAGCAGGGCAGTTCTTC.

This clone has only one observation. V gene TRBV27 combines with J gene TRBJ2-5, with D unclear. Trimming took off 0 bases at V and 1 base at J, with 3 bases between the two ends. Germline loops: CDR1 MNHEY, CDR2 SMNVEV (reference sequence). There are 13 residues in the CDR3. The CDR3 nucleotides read TGTGCCAGCAGTTTATCACGCCAAGAGACCCAGTACTTC. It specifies CASSLSRQETQYF.

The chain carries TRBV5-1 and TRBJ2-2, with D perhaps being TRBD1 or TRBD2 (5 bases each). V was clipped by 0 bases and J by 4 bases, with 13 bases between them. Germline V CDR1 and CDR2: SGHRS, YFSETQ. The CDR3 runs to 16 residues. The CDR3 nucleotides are TGCGCCAGCAGCTTGGCGCCCAGGGCGGGCACCGGGGAGCTGTTTTTT. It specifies CASSLAPRAGTGELFF.

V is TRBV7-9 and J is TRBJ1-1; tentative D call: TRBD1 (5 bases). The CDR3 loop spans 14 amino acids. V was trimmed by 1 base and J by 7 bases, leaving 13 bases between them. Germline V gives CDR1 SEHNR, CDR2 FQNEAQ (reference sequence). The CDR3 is CASSLGAGQGEAFF. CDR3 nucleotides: TGTGCCAGCAGCTTAGGTGCGGGGCAGGGTGAAGCTTTCTTT.

CDR3 in DNA: TGTGCCAGCAGCGCCCACAGGGGGAACACTGAAGCTTTCTTT. Protein: CASSAHRGNTEAFF. The rearrangement joins TRBV9 to TRBJ1-1; 7 nucleotides agree with TRBD1. This CDR3 has 14 amino acids. V shed 3 bases, J shed 1 base, and the junction held 3 bases outside the gene matches. Germline CDR1 reads SGDLS; CDR2 reads YYNGEE. The variable domain in full, completed from reference TRBV9 and TRBJ1-1, reads DSGVTQTPKHLITATGQRVTLRCSPRSGDLSVYWYQQSLDQGLQFLIQYYNGEERAKGNILERFSAQQFPDLHSELNLSSLELGDSALYFCASSAHRGNTEAFFGQGTRLTVV.

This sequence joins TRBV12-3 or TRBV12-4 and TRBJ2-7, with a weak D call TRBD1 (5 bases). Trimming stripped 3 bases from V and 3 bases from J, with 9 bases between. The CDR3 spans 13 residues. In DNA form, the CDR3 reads TGTGCCAGCAGTTTTGGGGCCCACTACGAGCAGTACTTC. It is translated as CASSFGAHYEQYF.

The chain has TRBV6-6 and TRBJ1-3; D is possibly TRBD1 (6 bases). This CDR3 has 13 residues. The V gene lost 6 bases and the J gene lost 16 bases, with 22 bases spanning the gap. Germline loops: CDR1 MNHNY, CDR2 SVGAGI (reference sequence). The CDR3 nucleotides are TGTGCCAGCAGCAGCACCCTGGACAGAGCTGGGTATTTT. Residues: CASSSTLDRAGYF.

CDR3 region: CASSLSGGPADTQYF. Here the CDR3 DNA reads TGTGCCAGCAGCTTATCCGGGGGGCCTGCAGATACGCAGTATTTT. The V gene is TRBV7-9, the J gene TRBJ2-3; D is perhaps TRBD2 (7 bases). This CDR3 contains 15 residues. CDR1 and CDR2 from the germline V gene are SEHNR and FQNEAQ (reference sequence). The ends were cut back, 2 bases at V and 4 bases at J, with 13 bases in the middle.

The CDR3 region has the DNA TGTGCCAGCACCCCCGGACAGGGCAACACCGGGGAGCTGTTTTTT. This sequence encodes CASTPGQGNTGELFF. This chain joins TRBV11-2 and TRBJ2-2; 8 nucleotides line up with TRBD1. This CDR3 is 15 amino acids long. In germline, CDR1 is SGHAT, CDR2 FQNNGV. V lost 7 bases to trimming and J lost 2 bases; unmatched junction nucleotides: 6.

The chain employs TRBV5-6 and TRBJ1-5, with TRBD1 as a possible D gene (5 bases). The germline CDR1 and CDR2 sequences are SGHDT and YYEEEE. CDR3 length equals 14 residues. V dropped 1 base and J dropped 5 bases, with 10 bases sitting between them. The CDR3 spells CASSLRQSHQPQHF. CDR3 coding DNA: TGTGCCAGCAGCTTGAGACAGTCTCATCAGCCCCAGCATTTT.

The CDR3 DNA reads as TGTGCCAGCACCCTGACAGGGGTGGAGGGCTACACCTTC. This encodes CASTLTGVEGYTF. J is TRBJ1-2 and V is TRBV27; 8 bases agree with TRBD1. The CDR3 runs to 13 residues. Trimming at V came to 7 bases and at J to 8 bases, leaving 9 bases not matched to a gene. Germline values: CDR1 MNHEY, CDR2 SMNVEV (reference sequence).

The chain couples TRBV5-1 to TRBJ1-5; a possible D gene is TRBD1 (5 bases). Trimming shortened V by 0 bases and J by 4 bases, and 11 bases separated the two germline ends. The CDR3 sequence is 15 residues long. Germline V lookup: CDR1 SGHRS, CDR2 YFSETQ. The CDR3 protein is CASSLGGETNQPQHF. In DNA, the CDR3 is TGCGCCAGCAGCTTGGGAGGGGAAACTAATCAGCCCCAGCATTTT. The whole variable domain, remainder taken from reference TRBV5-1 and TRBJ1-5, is KAGVTQTPRYLIKTRGQQVTLSCSPISGHRSVSWYQQTPGQGLQFLFEYFSETQRNKGNFPGRFSGRQFSNSRSEMNVSTLELGDSALYLCASSLGGETNQPQHFGDGTRLSIL.

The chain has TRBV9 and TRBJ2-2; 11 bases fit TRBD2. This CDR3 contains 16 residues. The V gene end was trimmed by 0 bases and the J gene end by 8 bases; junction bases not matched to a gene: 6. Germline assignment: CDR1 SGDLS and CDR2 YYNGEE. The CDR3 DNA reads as TGTGCCAGCAGCGTAGTAACGACTAGCGGGACTGGGGAGCTGTTTTTT. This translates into CASSVVTTSGTGELFF.